This TCR beta chain is drawn from a study of CD8+ T cells in alopecia areata. RNA was extracted and reverse transcribed into cDNA as the sequencing template. Repertoires were generated with immunoSEQ multiplex PCR, while TCRdb's copy carries only in-frame clones and drops some. This sample has over 100,000 clones, with around 50% found just once. Germline values: CDR1 GTSNPN, CDR2 SVGIG (reference sequence). This CDR3 has 13 residues. The germline V and J ends were trimmed by 4 bases and 3 bases, with 12 bases remaining between them. Treatment: oral pan-JAK inhibitor, 5-10 mg twice daily. The clonotype comes from a human donor with alopecia areata. The chain has TRBV30 and TRBJ1-1; possibly TRBD1 for D (5 bases). The input for sequencing was CD8+ T cells sorted from blood, taken at week 24, from a patient treated with tofacitinib. This CDR3 reads CAWNGGVDTEAFF. For the CDR3, the DNA is TGTGCCTGGAATGGGGGGGTCGACACTGAAGCTTTCTTT.